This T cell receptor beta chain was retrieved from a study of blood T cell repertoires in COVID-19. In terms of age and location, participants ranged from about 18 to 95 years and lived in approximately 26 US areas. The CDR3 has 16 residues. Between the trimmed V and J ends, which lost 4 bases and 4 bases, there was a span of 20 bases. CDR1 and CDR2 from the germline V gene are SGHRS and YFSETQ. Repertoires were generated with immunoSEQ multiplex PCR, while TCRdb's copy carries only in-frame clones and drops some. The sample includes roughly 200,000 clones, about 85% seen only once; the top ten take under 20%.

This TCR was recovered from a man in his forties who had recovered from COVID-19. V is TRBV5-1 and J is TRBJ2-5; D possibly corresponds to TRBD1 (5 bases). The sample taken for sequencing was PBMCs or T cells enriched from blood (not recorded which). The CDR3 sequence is CASSQTPSTVSETQYF. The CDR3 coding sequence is TGCGCCAGCAGCCAGACCCCCTCGACAGTTTCAGAGACCCAGTACTTC.